Below, 24 T cell receptor beta chains from the same sample are listed, as sequenced in a study of blood T cell repertoires in COVID-19. Clones were read by immunoSEQ multiplex PCR, and TCRdb kept only the in-frame ones, dropping some. Of 15,000 or so clones in the sample, 85% to 95% were seen once. Source material: peripheral blood. All receptors come from a human donor with active COVID-19. The donor label of this sample is uncertain.

The V call is TRBV5-1, the J call TRBJ2-5; possible D gene TRBD1, 6 bases. The ends were cut back, 2 bases at V and 4 bases at J, with 15 bases in the middle. Germline values: CDR1 SGHRS, CDR2 YFSETQ. The length of the CDR3 is 15 residues. The CDR3 nucleotides are TGCGCCAGCAGCTTTTCCCTCACAGGGAGAGAGACCCAGTACTTC. Amino acid sequence: CASSFSLTGRETQYF.

The chain combines TRBV7-2 with TRBJ1-1, with D perhaps TRBD1 (5 bases). V lost 2 bases to trimming and J lost 8 bases, with 12 bases between them. The CDR3 length is 13 residues. CDR1 is SGHTA and CDR2 is FQGNSA in the germline V gene. The CDR3 region is CASSLPGRTEAFF. In DNA form, the CDR3 reads TGTGCCAGCAGCTTACCTGGCCGGACAGAAGCTTTCTTT.

The chain is built from TRBV5-1 and TRBJ1-4; D is uncertain. V lost 3 bases to trimming and J lost 13 bases, with 16 bases between them. Germline V gives CDR1 SGHRS, CDR2 YFSETQ. CDR3 length equals 13 residues. DNA for the CDR3: TGCGCCAGCAGCTCAGGAGGCCGCTTTAGACTGTTTTTT. This translates into CASSSGGRFRLFF.

V is TRBV7-2 and J is TRBJ2-1; 7 nucleotides line up with TRBD2. This CDR3 contains 15 residues. Germline loops: CDR1 SGHTA, CDR2 FQGNSA. Trimming cost V 3 bases and J 2 bases; bases outside gene matches: 4. CDR3 sequence: CASSFGGGAYNEQFF. The CDR3, as DNA: TGTGCCAGCAGCTTCGGCGGGGGAGCCTACAATGAGCAGTTCTTC.

The chain employs TRBV7-8 and TRBJ2-3, with D possibly matching TRBD1 (6 bases). Germline V gives CDR1 SGHVS, CDR2 FQNEAQ. The CDR3 sequence is 19 residues long. The V gene lost 1 base and the J gene lost 2 bases, with 22 bases spanning the gap. This CDR3 is CASSLEGVGLVGATDTQYF. CDR3 in DNA: TGTGCCAGCAGCTTAGAGGGCGTCGGGCTAGTGGGGGCCACAGATACGCAGTATTTT.

This sequence joins TRBV4-1 and TRBJ2-5, with 9 bases lining up with TRBD2. V dropped 0 bases and J dropped 7; count of bases not matched to a gene: 15. The CDR3 is 18 amino acids. Germline loops: CDR1 MGHRA, CDR2 YSYEKL. The CDR3, as DNA: TGCGCCAGCAGCCAAGATCGATCCGCGGGAGGGCCGAGGGGGACCCAGTACTTC. This gives the protein CASSQDRSAGGPRGTQYF.

This clone has just one count. CDR3 protein: CASSKLGLAPNEQFF. DNA for the CDR3: TGTGCCAGCAGCAAATTGGGACTAGCCCCCAATGAGCAGTTCTTC. The chain has TRBV7-2 and TRBJ2-1; 9 nucleotides line up with TRBD2. Germline V gene lookup returns CDR1 SGHTA and CDR2 FQGNSA. The CDR3 is 15 amino acids. Trimming removed 5 bases from V and 6 bases from J; junction bases left unmatched: 8.

V usage is TRBV11-2 and J usage is TRBJ1-2, with 8 bases fitting TRBD1. Trimming cost V 5 bases and J 5 bases; bases outside gene matches: 4. CDR3 length: 13 residues. Germline V CDR1 and CDR2: SGHAT, FQNNGV. For the CDR3, the DNA is TGTGCCAGCAGCCCAACAGGGGGTTATGGCTACACCTTC. Amino acid sequence: CASSPTGGYGYTF.

The J gene is TRBJ2-7, the V gene TRBV7-2, with 8 bases lining up with TRBD1. V was pared by 4 bases and J by 4 bases, with 9 bases of the junction left unmatched. CDR1 and CDR2 from the germline V gene are SGHTA and FQGNSA. This CDR3 contains 15 residues. The CDR3 region is CASSSTGQEIYEQYF. CDR3 bases: TGTGCCAGCAGCTCGACGGGACAGGAGATATACGAGCAGTACTTC.

The chain joins TRBV5-1 to TRBJ2-7, with 11 bases matching TRBD2. CDR3 size: 20 residues. Germline V CDR1 and CDR2: SGHRS, YFSETQ. V was clipped by 2 bases and J by 2 bases; unmatched bases: 18. This chain's CDR3 is CASSFFMSDFSGRAAYEQYF. CDR3 bases: TGCGCCAGCAGCTTCTTCATGAGCGACTTTAGCGGGAGGGCGGCCTACGAGCAGTACTTC.

V and J are TRBV18 and TRBJ2-2; 8 bases fit TRBD1. V shed 2 bases and J 3 bases; nucleotides not matched to a gene: 2. CDR3 length: 15 amino acids. Germline lookup yields CDR1 KGHSH and CDR2 LQKENI. CDR3 DNA sequence: TGTGCCAGCTCACCAGGACAGGGAGACACCGGGGAGCTGTTTTTT. Translated, it gives CASSPGQGDTGELFF.

The chain couples TRBV19 to TRBJ2-3; the D is unclear. CDR1 and CDR2 (germline): LNHDA, SQIVND (reference sequence). This CDR3 region has 16 residues. The V end lost 1 base, the J end lost 2 bases, and 13 bases lay between the germline ends. The DNA for the CDR3 is TGTGCCAGTAGTATAGGCGGTCTCTCTTTCACAGATACGCAGTATTTT. As protein: CASSIGGLSFTDTQYF.

V usage is TRBV13 and J usage is TRBJ1-1, with 9 bases aligning to TRBD1. The CDR3 totals 14 residues. Trimming took 6 bases from V and 10 from J; bases not matched to a gene: 12. Germline loops: CDR1 PRHDT, CDR2 FYEKMQ (reference sequence). The CDR3 loop reads CASSHTGGASRAFF. CDR3 nucleotides: TGTGCCAGCAGTCACACAGGGGGCGCGAGTCGAGCTTTCTTT.

The chain links TRBV10-1 to TRBJ2-1; 9 bases line up with TRBD2. Trimming cost V 4 bases and J 3 bases; bases outside gene matches: 7. From germline, CDR1 is WNHNN and CDR2 SYGVQD (reference sequence). This CDR3 is 16 amino acids long. Here the CDR3 reads CASSGPGLAFYNEQFF. CDR3 coding DNA: TGCGCCAGCAGTGGTCCGGGACTAGCATTCTACAATGAGCAGTTCTTC.

This chain links TRBV2 with TRBJ2-5; 9 bases match TRBD2. The CDR3 has 15 residues. The V gene's germline CDR1 is SNHLY and CDR2 FYNNEI. The ends lost 5 bases at V and 3 bases at J; junction bases unmatched: 7. The CDR3 region has the DNA TGTGCCAGCAGTCCCCCTAGCGGGGTTGAAGAGACCCAGTACTTC. This translates into CASSPPSGVEETQYF.

The chain has TRBV6-5 and TRBJ1-1, with 9 bases identical to TRBD1. The germline V gene has CDR1 MNHEY and CDR2 SVGAGI. V trimming: 2 bases; J trimming: 7 bases; junction bases outside the gene matches: 8. This CDR3 has 15 residues. For the CDR3, the DNA is TGTGCCAGCAGTTACGTTGAAGACAGGGGGGTTGAAGCTTTCTTT. Translated: CASSYVEDRGVEAFF.

This clone showed up just a few times. This chain joins TRBV11-2 and TRBJ1-5; TRBD1 might be the D (6 bases). CDR3 size: 15 residues. CDR1 SGHAT and CDR2 FQNNGV come from the germline V gene. V was shortened by 1 base and J by 2 bases, with 9 bases between the two germline ends. Here the CDR3 reads CASSLVSGGNQPQHF. The DNA of the CDR3 is TGTGCCAGCAGCTTAGTTTCAGGGGGCAATCAGCCCCAGCATTTT.

The chain couples TRBV10-3 to TRBJ2-3, with 12 bases matching TRBD2. The CDR3 has 17 amino acids. Germline CDR1 reads ENHRY; CDR2 reads SYGVKD. V lost 4 bases, J lost 3 bases, and 8 bases stayed unmatched. CDR3 residues: CAISGTLAGGPTDTQYF. CDR3 nucleotides: TGTGCCATCAGTGGAACCCTAGCGGGAGGGCCAACAGATACGCAGTATTTT.

The rearrangement uses TRBV7-2 and TRBJ1-1; perhaps TRBD1 as D (6 bases). V lost 1 base and J lost 4, with 16 bases in between. The CDR3 extends over 16 amino acids. Germline CDR1 SGHTA, CDR2 FQGNSA. CDR3 amino acids: CASSLGVGPQGTEAFF. The CDR3 coding sequence is TGTGCCAGCAGCTTAGGAGTAGGTCCACAGGGCACTGAAGCTTTCTTT.

The rearrangement links TRBV3-1 (or the pseudogene TRBV3-2) to TRBJ2-7, with a tentative D call TRBD1 (5 bases). The CDR3 extends over 14 amino acids. V was pared by 1 base and J by 3 bases, with 10 bases between. In germline, CDR1 is LGHDT, CDR2 YNNKEL (reference sequence). The CDR3 loop reads CASSQVGEIYEQYF. CDR3 in DNA: TGTGCCAGCAGCCAAGTAGGGGAAATCTACGAGCAGTACTTC.

CDR3 sequence: CASSRRLAGVADTQYF. The CDR3 DNA sequence: TGTGCCAGCAGCCGAAGACTAGCGGGAGTGGCGGATACGCAGTATTTT. V usage is TRBV5-4 and J usage is TRBJ2-3; 12 nucleotides match TRBD2. The CDR3 totals 16 residues. Germline CDR1 is SGHNT and CDR2 is YYREEE (reference sequence). J was trimmed by 6 bases and V by 4 bases; bases with no gene match: 9.

This clone is a singleton in its sample. The rearrangement joins TRBV14 to TRBJ1-1; no definite D call. The CDR3 length is 15 residues. CDR1 is SGHDN, CDR2 FVKESK, per germline. Trimming took 0 bases from V and 2 from J, leaving 10 bases between them. Written as DNA, the CDR3 is TGTGCCAGCAGCCAAGACTTGCGACTAAACACTGAAGCTTTCTTT. Its translation: CASSQDLRLNTEAFF.

The V gene is TRBV5-6, the J gene TRBJ1-6, with D perhaps TRBD1 (5 bases). Germline V gene sequence: CDR1 SGHDT, CDR2 YYEEEE. The CDR3 sequence is 15 residues long. V lost 4 bases to trimming and J lost 8 bases, with 16 bases between them. CDR3 residues: CASSKGLGRHSPLHF. DNA of the CDR3: TGTGCCAGCAGCAAGGGACTCGGGAGGCATTCACCCCTCCACTTT. The whole variable domain, remainder taken from reference TRBV5-6 and TRBJ1-6, is DAGVTQSPTHLIKTRGQQVTLRCSPKSGHDTVSWYQQALGQGPQFIFQYYEEEERQRGNFPDRFSGHQFPNYSSELNVNALLLGDSALYLCASSKGLGRHSPLHFGNGTRLTVT.

This clone was counted a single time. The chain has TRBV24-1 and TRBJ2-3; D is possibly TRBD1 (5 bases). V shed 3 bases and J shed 3 bases, with 9 bases lying between them. CDR3 length: 14 amino acids. Germline CDR1 and CDR2: KGHDR and SFDVKD. CDR3 sequence: CATSDPTETDTQYF. CDR3 nucleotide sequence: TGTGCCACCAGTGATCCGACAGAGACAGATACGCAGTATTTT.